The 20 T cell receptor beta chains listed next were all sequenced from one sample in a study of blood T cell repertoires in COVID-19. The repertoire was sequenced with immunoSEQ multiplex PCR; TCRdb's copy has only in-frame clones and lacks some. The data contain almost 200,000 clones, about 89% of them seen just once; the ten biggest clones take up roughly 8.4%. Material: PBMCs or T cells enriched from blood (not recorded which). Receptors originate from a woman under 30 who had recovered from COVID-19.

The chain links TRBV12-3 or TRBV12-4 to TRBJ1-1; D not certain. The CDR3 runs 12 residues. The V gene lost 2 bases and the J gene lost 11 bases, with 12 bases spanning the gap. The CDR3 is CASSLRLVGAFF. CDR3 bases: TGTGCCAGCAGTTTACGTCTCGTCGGGGCTTTCTTT.

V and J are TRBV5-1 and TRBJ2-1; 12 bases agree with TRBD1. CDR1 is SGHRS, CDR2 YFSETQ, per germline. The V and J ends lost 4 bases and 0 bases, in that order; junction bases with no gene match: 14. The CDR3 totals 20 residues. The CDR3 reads CASSPRAGQGAVSSYNEQFF. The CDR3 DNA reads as TGCGCCAGCAGCCCCCGAGCGGGACAGGGGGCGGTTAGCTCCTACAATGAGCAGTTCTTC.

The CDR3 sequence is CASRGQGYNEQFF. In DNA, the CDR3 is TGTGCCAGTAGGGGCCAGGGCTACAATGAGCAGTTCTTC. V and J are TRBV19 and TRBJ2-1, with D perhaps TRBD1 (5 bases). The germline gives CDR1 LNHDA, CDR2 SQIVND (reference sequence). The CDR3 totals 13 residues. Deletions cut 6 bases from V and 3 bases from J, with 9 bases between.

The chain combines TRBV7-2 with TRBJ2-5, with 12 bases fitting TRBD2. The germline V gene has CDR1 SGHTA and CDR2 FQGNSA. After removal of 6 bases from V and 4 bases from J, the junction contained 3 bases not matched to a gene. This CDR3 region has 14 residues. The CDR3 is CASRTSGGSETQYF. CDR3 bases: TGTGCCAGCAGGACTAGCGGGGGTTCAGAGACCCAGTACTTC.

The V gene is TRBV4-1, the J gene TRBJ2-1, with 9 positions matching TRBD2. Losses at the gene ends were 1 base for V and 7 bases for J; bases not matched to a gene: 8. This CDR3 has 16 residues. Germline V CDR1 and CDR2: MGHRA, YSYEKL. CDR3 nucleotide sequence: TGCGCCAGCAGCCAAGTTGGGCGGGGGGGCAGAAATGAGCAGTTCTTC. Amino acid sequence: CASSQVGRGGRNEQFF.

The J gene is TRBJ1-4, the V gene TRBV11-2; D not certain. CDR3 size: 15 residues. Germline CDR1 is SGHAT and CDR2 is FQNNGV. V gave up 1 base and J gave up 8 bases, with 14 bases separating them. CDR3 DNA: TGTGCCAGCAGCTTAGGATTAGGAAGCAGGGAAAAACTGTTTTTT. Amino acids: CASSLGLGSREKLFF.

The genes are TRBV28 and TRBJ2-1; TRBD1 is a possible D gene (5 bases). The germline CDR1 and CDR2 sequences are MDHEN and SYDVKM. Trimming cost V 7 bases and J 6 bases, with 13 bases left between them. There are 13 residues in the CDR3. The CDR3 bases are TGTGCCAGCACCCCCACGCAGGGCAATGAGCAGTTCTTC. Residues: CASTPTQGNEQFF.

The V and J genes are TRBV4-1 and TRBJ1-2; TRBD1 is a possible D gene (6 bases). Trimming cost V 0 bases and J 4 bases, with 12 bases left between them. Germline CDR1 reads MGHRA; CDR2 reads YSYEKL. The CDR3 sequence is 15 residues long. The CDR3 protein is CASSQEETGRYGYTF. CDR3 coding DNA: TGCGCCAGCAGCCAAGAGGAGACAGGACGCTATGGCTACACCTTC.

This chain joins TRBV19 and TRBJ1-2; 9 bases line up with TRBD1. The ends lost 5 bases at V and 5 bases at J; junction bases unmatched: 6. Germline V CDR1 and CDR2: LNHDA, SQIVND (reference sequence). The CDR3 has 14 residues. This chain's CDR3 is CASSVSGQGYGYTF. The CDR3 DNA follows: TGTGCCAGTAGTGTATCGGGACAGGGATATGGCTACACCTTC.

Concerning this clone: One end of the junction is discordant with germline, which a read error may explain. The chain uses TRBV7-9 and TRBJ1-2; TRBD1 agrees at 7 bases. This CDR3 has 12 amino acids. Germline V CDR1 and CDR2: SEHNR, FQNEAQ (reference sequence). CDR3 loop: CASSLVQGGCTF. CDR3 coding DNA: TGTGCCAGCAGCTTAGTTCAGGGGGGCTGCACCTTC.

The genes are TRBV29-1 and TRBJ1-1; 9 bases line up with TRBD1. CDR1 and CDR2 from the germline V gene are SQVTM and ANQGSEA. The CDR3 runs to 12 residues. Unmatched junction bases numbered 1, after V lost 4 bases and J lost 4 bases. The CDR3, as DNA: TGCAGCGTTGTGACAGGGGGCACTGAAGCTTTCTTT. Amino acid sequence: CSVVTGGTEAFF.

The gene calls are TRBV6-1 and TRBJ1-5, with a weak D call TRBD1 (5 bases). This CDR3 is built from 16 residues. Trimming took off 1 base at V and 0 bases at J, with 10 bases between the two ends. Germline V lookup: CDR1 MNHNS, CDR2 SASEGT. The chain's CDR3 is CASSEDTGFSNQPQHF. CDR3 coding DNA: TGTGCCAGCAGTGAAGACACAGGCTTTAGCAATCAGCCCCAGCATTTT.

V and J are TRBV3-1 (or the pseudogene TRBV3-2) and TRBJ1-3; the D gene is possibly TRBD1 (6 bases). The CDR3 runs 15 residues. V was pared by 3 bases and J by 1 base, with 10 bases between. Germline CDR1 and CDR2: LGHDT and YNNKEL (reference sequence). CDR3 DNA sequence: TGTGCCAGCAGCCATCACAGGGTTTCTGGAAACACCATATATTTT. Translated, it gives CASSHHRVSGNTIYF.

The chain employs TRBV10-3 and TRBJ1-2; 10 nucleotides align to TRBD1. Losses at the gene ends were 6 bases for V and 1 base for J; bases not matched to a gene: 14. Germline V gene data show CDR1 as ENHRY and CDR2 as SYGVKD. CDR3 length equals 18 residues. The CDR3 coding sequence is TGTGCCATCAGGGTTGAGGGGACAGGGGATATTCTTAACTATGGCTACACCTTC. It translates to CAIRVEGTGDILNYGYTF.

The CDR3: CAIRDKLANTGELFF. Written as DNA, the CDR3 is TGTGCCATCCGGGACAAATTAGCGAACACCGGGGAGCTGTTTTTT. This chain uses TRBV10-3 with TRBJ2-2, with D perhaps TRBD1 (6 bases). Germline-derived CDR1 and CDR2 are ENHRY and SYGVKD. V was clipped by 8 bases and J by 0 bases, with 13 bases between them. The CDR3 is 15 amino acids.

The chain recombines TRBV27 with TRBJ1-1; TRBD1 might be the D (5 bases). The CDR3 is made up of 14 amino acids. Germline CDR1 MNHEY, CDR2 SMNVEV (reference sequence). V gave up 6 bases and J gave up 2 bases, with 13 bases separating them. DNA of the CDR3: TGTGCCAGCAGATCAACCCAGGGTAACACTGAAGCTTTCTTT. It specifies CASRSTQGNTEAFF.

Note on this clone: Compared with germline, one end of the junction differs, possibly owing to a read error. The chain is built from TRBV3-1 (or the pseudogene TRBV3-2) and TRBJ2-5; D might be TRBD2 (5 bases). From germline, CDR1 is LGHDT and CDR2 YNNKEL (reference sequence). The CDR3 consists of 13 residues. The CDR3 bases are TGTGCCAGCAGCCAAGTCACCGGGGAACCTGGGAACTTC. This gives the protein CASSQVTGEPGNF.

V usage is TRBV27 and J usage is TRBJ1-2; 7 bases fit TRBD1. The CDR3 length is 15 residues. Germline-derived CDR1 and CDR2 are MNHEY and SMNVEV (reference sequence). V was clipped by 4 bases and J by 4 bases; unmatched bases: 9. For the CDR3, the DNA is TGTGCCAGCAGTTCCCCCTCACAGGGGCTCTATGGCTACACCTTC. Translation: CASSSPSQGLYGYTF.

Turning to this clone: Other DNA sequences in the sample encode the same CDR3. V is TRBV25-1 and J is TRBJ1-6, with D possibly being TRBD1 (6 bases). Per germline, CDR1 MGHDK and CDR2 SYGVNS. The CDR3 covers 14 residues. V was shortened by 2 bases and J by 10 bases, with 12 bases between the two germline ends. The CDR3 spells CASSERGRGSPLHF. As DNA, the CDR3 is TGTGCCAGCAGTGAAAGGGGCAGGGGCTCACCCCTCCACTTT.

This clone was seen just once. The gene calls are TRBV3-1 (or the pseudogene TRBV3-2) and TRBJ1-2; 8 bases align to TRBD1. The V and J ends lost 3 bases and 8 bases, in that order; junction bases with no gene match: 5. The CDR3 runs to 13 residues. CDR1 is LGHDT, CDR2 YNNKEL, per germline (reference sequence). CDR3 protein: CASSHRGRYGYTF. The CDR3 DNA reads TGTGCCAGCAGCCACAGGGGGCGTTACGGCTACACCTTC.